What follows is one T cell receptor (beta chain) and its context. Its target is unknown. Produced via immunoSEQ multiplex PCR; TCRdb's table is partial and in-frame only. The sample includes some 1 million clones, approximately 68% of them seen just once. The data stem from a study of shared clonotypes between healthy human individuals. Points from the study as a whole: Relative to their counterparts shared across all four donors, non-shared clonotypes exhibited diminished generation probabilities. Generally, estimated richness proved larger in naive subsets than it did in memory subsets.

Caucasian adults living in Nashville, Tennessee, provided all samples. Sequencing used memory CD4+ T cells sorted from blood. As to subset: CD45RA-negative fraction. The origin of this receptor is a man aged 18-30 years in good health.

As DNA, the CDR3 is TGTGCCAGCAGCTTAAGAGGGCGGGATACAGGGGAGACCCAGTACTTC. This translates into CASSLRGRDTGETQYF. The J gene is TRBJ2-5, the V gene TRBV7-2; either TRBD1 or TRBD2 may supply D (6 bases each). The length of the CDR3 is 16 residues. V was pared by 2 bases and J by 5 bases, with 18 bases between. Germline V gene lookup returns CDR1 SGHTA and CDR2 FQGNSA.